Sequencing of this T cell receptor beta chain was carried out in a study of human T cells and chemical hapten exposure. Study-level background: Recorded diagnoses among the mostly female patients were alopecia areata, totalis or universalis.

After removal of 3 bases from V and 6 bases from J, the junction contained 9 bases not matched to a gene. This CDR3 spans 15 amino acids. The V gene's germline CDR1 is SGDLS and CDR2 YYNGEE. As to time point: patch test 1, 2 weeks after DPC sensitization. Treatment denoted: therapeutic diphenylcyclopropenone sensitization with weekly scalp DPC. Alopecia patients, 18 to 70 years old and DPC-suitable, served as donors. TCRdb called the RACE reads again in MiXCR, with one record for every CDR3 protein. Of some 350,000 distinct CDR3 sequences in the sample, 5.5% to 8% were seen once. The sample was whole blood, taken in connection with sensitization to the hapten diphenylcyclopropenone (DPC). This sequence joins TRBV9 and TRBJ2-1, with 7 bases matching TRBD2. The sequence was obtained from a woman aged 18-35 years with alopecia areata. Some clones in this sample may be carry-over from other donors' samples. CDR3 residues: CASSAGLREGNEQFF. The CDR3 DNA reads TGTGCCAGCAGCGCGGGACTAAGAGAAGGCAATGAGCAGTTCTTC.